This TCR beta chain was profiled in a study of blood T cell repertoires in COVID-19. Trimming took 1 base from V and 1 from J; bases not matched to a gene: 14. Per germline, CDR1 SGHDN and CDR2 FVKESK. This CDR3 has 21 residues. Sequencing was performed with immunoSEQ multiplex PCR; in TCRdb, only in-frame clones are kept and a portion is missing. The sample consists of around 100,000 clones, roughly 90% of them appearing once. This chain links TRBV14 with TRBJ2-1; TRBD2 aligns across 12 bases. The source material was peripheral blood. The TCR sequence derives from a woman aged 80 or over in a cohort sampled during active COVID-19. The CDR3 loop reads CASSQAHSSGRDSGSYNEQFF. CDR3 nucleotides: TGTGCCAGCAGCCAAGCCCATTCTAGCGGGAGGGACTCTGGGTCCTACAATGAGCAGTTCTTC.